The rows below give T cell receptor beta chains drawn from one sample of a study of blood T cell repertoires in COVID-19. Clones were sequenced by immunoSEQ multiplex PCR, and TCRdb holds only the in-frame ones, with some missing. The data hold around 250,000 clones, with around 90% observed a single time. The sequencing sample was made of peripheral blood. The receptors stem from a woman in her 70s with COVID-19, enrolled during active disease. The CDR3 runs from the conserved cysteine through the conserved F or W. The D gene is left open where the match is weak. Clone size, where shown, is once, few, many, or a class for clones that have expanded.

TRBV10-3	TRBJ2-1	TRBD2	.	16	CAISDKLADNYNEQFF	TGTGCCATCAGTGACAAGCTAGCGGATAACTACAATGAGCAGTTCTTC
TRBV19	TRBJ2-3	TRBD1	.	18	CASSIGNRQGIGTDTQYF	TGTGCCAGTAGTATAGGGAATCGACAGGGAATCGGCACAGATACGCAGTATTTT
TRBV7-3	TRBJ1-1	.	.	13	CASSLTLSTEAFF	TGTGCCAGCAGCTTAACACTGAGCACTGAAGCTTTCTTT
TRBV19	TRBJ2-4	TRBD1	.	19	CASSPPQVPSGTGLDIQYF	TGTGCCAGTAGCCCGCCACAGGTACCATCCGGGACAGGGTTAGACATTCAGTACTTC
TRBV7-3	TRBJ1-1	.	.	15	CASSLGGSMNTEAFF	TGTGCCAGCAGCTTGGGGGGGAGCATGAACACTGAAGCTTTCTTT
TRBV30	TRBJ2-5	TRBD2	.	15	CAWSVLAGVGETQYF	TGTGCCTGGAGTGTGTTAGCGGGAGTGGGAGAGACCCAGTACTTC
TRBV16	TRBJ1-5	.	.	15	CASSPRDIRNQPQHF	TGTGCCAGCAGCCCTCGGGACATCCGAAATCAGCCCCAGCATTTT
TRBV30	TRBJ1-2	.	.	11	CAWSVSGGYTF	TGTGCCTGGAGTGTAAGCGGCGGCTACACCTTC
TRBV28	TRBJ2-5	.	.	13	CASLDRNQETQYF	TGTGCCAGCCTGGACAGAAACCAAGAGACCCAGTACTTC
TRBV7-9	TRBJ2-1	.	.	14	CASSPPSSYNEQFF	TGTGCCAGCAGCCCACCGAGCTCCTACAATGAGCAGTTCTTC
TRBV6-2/TRBV6-3	TRBJ1-5	.	.	13	CASSRALTQPQHF	TGTGCCAGCAGTAGAGCCCTTACCCAGCCCCAGCATTTT
TRBV28	TRBJ1-2	.	.	13	CASRVAGDGGYTF	TGTGCCAGCAGGGTCGCGGGGGACGGGGGCTACACCTTC
TRBV7-8	TRBJ1-6	.	.	13	CASSLRDDSPLHF	TGTGCCAGCAGCTTACGAGATGATTCACCCCTCCACTTT
TRBV7-2	TRBJ2-7	TRBD2	.	16	CASSQTLAGVAHEQYF	TGTGCCAGCAGCCAAACTCTAGCGGGAGTAGCCCACGAGCAGTACTTC
TRBV28	TRBJ1-2	.	.	15	CASSSRQAPAYGYTF	TGTGCCAGCAGTTCAAGGCAGGCCCCTGCCTATGGCTACACCTTC
TRBV5-8	TRBJ1-1	.	.	13	CASSLNGGTEAFF	TGTGCCAGCAGCTTGAACGGGGGCACTGAAGCTTTCTTT
TRBV9	TRBJ2-6	TRBD1	.	19	CASSAPGTGEQSGANVLTF	TGTGCCAGCAGCGCCCCCGGGACAGGGGAACAATCTGGGGCCAACGTCCTGACTTTC
TRBV7-3	TRBJ2-3	.	few	15	CASSLWQGSGDTQYF	TGTGCCAGCAGCTTATGGCAGGGATCGGGAGATACGCAGTATTTT
TRBV30	TRBJ1-2	TRBD1	.	12	CAWRQGMGGYTF	TGTGCCTGGAGACAGGGGATGGGTGGCTACACCTTC
TRBV28	TRBJ1-6	.	few	15	CASSLQGNNNSPLHF	TGTGCCAGCAGTTTACAGGGAAACAATAATTCACCCCTCCACTTT
TRBV7-9	TRBJ2-5	.	.	14	CASSLGGGQETQYF	TGTGCCAGCAGCTTAGGAGGAGGACAAGAGACCCAGTACTTC
TRBV7-9	TRBJ2-1	TRBD2	.	16	CASSLVGTSGSNEQFF	TGTGCCAGCAGCTTAGTGGGGACTAGCGGGAGCAATGAGCAGTTCTTC
TRBV6-5	TRBJ2-1	.	.	15	CASSYDRRVGAAQFF	TGTGCCAGCAGTTACGATCGGCGAGTGGGGGCGGCCCAGTTCTTC
TRBV3-1/TRBV3-2	TRBJ1-1	TRBD1	.	16	CASRHVGDRMNTEAFF	TGTGCCAGCAGGCATGTAGGGGACAGGATGAACACTGAAGCTTTCTTT
TRBV4-1	TRBJ2-5	TRBD2	.	17	CASSQEVAGGLEETQYF	TGCGCCAGCAGCCAAGAGGTAGCGGGAGGGCTGGAAGAGACCCAGTACTTC
TRBV4-2	TRBJ2-7	TRBD2	once	16	CASSQEPSGGQNEQYF	TGTGCCAGCAGCCAAGAACCGTCGGGGGGGCAGAACGAGCAGTACTTC
TRBV7-2	TRBJ2-5	TRBD2	.	15	CASSNSGTTQETQYF	TGTGCCAGCAGCAACTCCGGGACTACCCAAGAGACCCAGTACTTC
TRBV7-2	TRBJ1-1	.	.	14	CASSLTPVDTEAFF	TGTGCCAGCAGCTTAACTCCCGTCGACACTGAAGCTTTCTTT
TRBV5-8	TRBJ1-5	TRBD1	.	15	CASSSGQGPNQPQHF	TGTGCCAGCAGCTCGGGACAGGGGCCTAATCAGCCCCAGCATTTT
TRBV30	TRBJ2-1	.	once	13	CAWSVDGIAEQFF	TGTGCCTGGAGTGTAGACGGGATAGCTGAGCAGTTCTTC
TRBV18	TRBJ2-1	.	.	14	CASSPRTEYNEQFF	TGTGCCAGCTCACCCCGGACAGAATACAATGAGCAGTTCTTC
TRBV5-1	TRBJ2-3	.	.	14	CASSVVDTSDTQYF	TGCGCCAGCAGCGTCGTAGACACCTCAGATACGCAGTATTTT
TRBV7-8	TRBJ1-1	.	.	12	CASSLASSESFF	TGTGCCAGCAGCTTAGCCTCCAGTGAATCTTTCTTT
TRBV7-8	TRBJ1-1	.	.	11	CSRVWDTEAFF	TGTTCTCGGGTGTGGGACACTGAAGCTTTCTTT
TRBV14	TRBJ1-6	.	once	15	CASSRVTNYNSPLHF	TGTGCCAGCAGCCGGGTGACAAATTATAATTCACCCCTCCACTTT
TRBV6-4	TRBJ1-1	.	.	17	CASSGGRRPQRRTEAFF	TGTGCCAGCAGTGGTGGGAGGAGGCCGCAGAGACGGACTGAAGCTTTCTTT
TRBV13	TRBJ2-1	.	.	19	CASSLRAYAGSLSGNEQFF	TGTGCCAGCAGCTTAAGGGCCTACGCCGGGAGTCTGTCGGGGAATGAGCAGTTCTTC
TRBV19	TRBJ1-1	TRBD1	.	15	CASSTGTGSNTEAFF	TGTGCCAGTAGTACCGGGACAGGATCGAACACTGAAGCTTTCTTT
TRBV30	TRBJ2-3	TRBD2	.	15	CAWSRGTSGTDTQYF	TGTGCCTGGAGTAGAGGGACTAGCGGCACAGATACGCAGTATTTT
TRBV5-6	TRBJ1-1	.	.	16	CASSRGYQGLNTEAFF	TGTGCCAGCAGCAGAGGATATCAGGGATTGAACACTGAAGCTTTCTTT
TRBV12-3/TRBV12-4	TRBJ2-1	.	.	12	CASSLSVGEQFF	TGTGCCAGCAGTTTATCGGTCGGTGAGCAGTTCTTC
TRBV11-3	TRBJ2-2	.	.	14	CASSLYAGVGELFF	TGTGCCAGCAGCTTATATGCAGGGGTCGGGGAGCTGTTTTTT
TRBV29-1	TRBJ2-3	TRBD1	once	14	CSVRTGEGTDTQYF	TGCAGCGTCCGGACAGGGGAGGGCACAGATACGCAGTATTTT
TRBV7-9	TRBJ2-7	TRBD1	.	15	CASSFPQGTAYEQYF	TGTGCCAGCAGCTTTCCACAGGGGACGGCTTACGAGCAGTACTTC
TRBV9	TRBJ1-4	TRBD1	.	14	CASSVAGGGEKLFF	TGTGCCAGCAGCGTAGCAGGGGGAGGAGAAAAACTGTTTTTT
TRBV19	TRBJ1-1	TRBD1	.	16	CASSRQGAGLGSRAFF	TGTGCCAGTAGCCGACAGGGGGCCGGCTTGGGGAGTCGAGCTTTCTTT
TRBV25-1	TRBJ2-3	TRBD1	.	16	CASSEPTGGLTDTQYF	TGTGCCAGCAGTGAACCGACAGGGGGTTTGACAGATACGCAGTATTTT
TRBV7-9	TRBJ1-6	.	.	14	CASSLRQINSPLHF	TGTGCCAGCAGCTTGAGACAGATTAATTCACCCCTCCACTTT